A single T cell receptor (beta chain) is shown here with its context. What it binds is not known. The CDR3 has 15 residues. Trimming shortened V by 1 base and J by 5 bases, and 18 bases separated the two germline ends. Germline V gene sequence: CDR1 DFQATT, CDR2 SNEGSKA (reference sequence). This sample was taken from a study of CD8 T cells in ankylosing spondylitis. Molecular-barcoded quantitative 5'-RACE produced these TCR beta libraries. A single record per CDR3 protein comes from TCRdb applying MiXCR to the 5' RACE reads. The sample holds about 400,000 distinct CDR3 sequences, 20% to 25% seen once. Regarding the study as a whole: Disease-linked clones were reportedly significantly enriched in matched ankylosing spondylitis synovial fluid. Several highly homologous variants made up a TCR beta motif, and this motif appeared characteristic of ankylosing spondylitis blood. Past research had described some motif variants in reactive arthritis synovial fluid and blood.

The sample consisted of blood, either unsorted or a sorted T cell fraction (not recorded which). The chain couples TRBV20-1 to TRBJ2-7; tentative D call: TRBD2 (5 bases). The receptor was derived from a male donor with ankylosing spondylitis. Written as DNA, the CDR3 is TGCAGTGCTAGAGCCCCCCGGCAGTGGGAGAACGAGCAGTACTTC. Translating it yields CSARAPRQWENEQYF.